The rows below give T cell receptor beta chains drawn from one sample of a study of T cell responses to AZD1222 COVID-19 vaccine. Clones were read by immunoSEQ multiplex PCR, and TCRdb kept only the in-frame ones, dropping some. Among around 160,000 clones, around nine tenths were seen once, and the ten largest hold 5.5%. The sequences come from peripheral blood, collected on day 0 of AZD1222 vaccination. The receptors originated from an adult in good health. Both conserved end residues are part of each CDR3. The D gene is left open where the match is weak. Some rows mark clone size as missing; the rest say once, few, many or name a class of expanded clone.

abundance	j_gene	v_gene	d_gene	CDR3nt	CDR3aa
NA	TRBJ2-1	TRBV5-1	TRBD2	TGCGCCAGCAGCCCGACTAGCGGGAGGGCCTACAATGAGCAGTTCTTC	CASSPTSGRAYNEQFF
NA	TRBJ1-2	TRBV9	NA	TGTGCCAGCAGCGTAGGATCCGGGGATGATGGCTACACCTTC	CASSVGSGDDGYTF
few	TRBJ2-7	TRBV14	NA	TGTGCCAGCAGCCAAGAATGGCACGAGCAGTACTTC	CASSQEWHEQYF
few	TRBJ1-2	TRBV10-3	TRBD1	TGTGCCATCAGCGATAAAACAGGGGGCGGTGGCTACACCTTC	CAISDKTGGGGYTF
NA	TRBJ1-4	TRBV27	TRBD1	TGTGCCAGCAGTTTCCAGGGGGCTAATGAAAAACTGTTTTTT	CASSFQGANEKLFF
NA	TRBJ2-7	TRBV5-4	TRBD2	TGTGCCAGCAGCGGGGGGACTAGCACCGAGCAGTACTTC	CASSGGTSTEQYF
NA	TRBJ2-7	TRBV7-9	NA	TGTGCCAGCAGCCTTCGGGCCTTTGAGGAGCAGTACTTC	CASSLRAFEEQYF
NA	TRBJ1-2	TRBV7-9	NA	TGTGCCAGCAGCTTAGCGGGATCGGTCTATGGCTACACCTTC	CASSLAGSVYGYTF
NA	TRBJ2-7	TRBV7-3	TRBD1	TGTGCCAGCAGCTCCACCGGGACAGGGGACGAGCAGTACTTC	CASSSTGTGDEQYF
few	TRBJ1-1	TRBV7-9	TRBD1	TGTGCCAGCAGCTCAGGGGGGGCACGAGAAGCTTTCTTT	CASSSGGAREAFF
NA	TRBJ2-6	TRBV7-2	TRBD1	TGTGCCAGCAGCATACCGGGACAGGGCAGAACTGGGGCCAACGTCCTGACTTTC	CASSIPGQGRTGANVLTF
NA	TRBJ1-5	TRBV28	NA	TGTGCCAGCAGTTTCAACGGTGACAATCAGCCCCAGCATTTT	CASSFNGDNQPQHF
NA	TRBJ2-6	TRBV28	NA	TGTGCCAGCAGTTTATTGGTGGATGGAAGTGGGGCCAACGTCCTGACTTTC	CASSLLVDGSGANVLTF
NA	TRBJ2-7	TRBV2	TRBD1	TGTGCCAGCCACCCGGGACAGGGGTCAGGCGAGCAGTACTTC	CASHPGQGSGEQYF
NA	TRBJ2-1	TRBV11-2	NA	TGTGCCAGCAGCTTAGCTCTGCGGCCCAATGAGCAGTTCTTC	CASSLALRPNEQFF